This TCR beta chain was found in a study of T cells in Graves' hyperthyroidism and ophthalmopathy. V dropped 5 bases and J dropped 2 bases, with 16 bases sitting between them. CDR1 is SGHDN, CDR2 FVKESK, per germline. The CDR3 is made up of 15 amino acids. There were TCR beta CDR3 regions amplified from RNA transcripts. The HTBI primer set served for first-round RT-PCR of the TCR CDR3. TCRdb independently ran MiXCR on the multiplex PCR reads; one entry per CDR3 protein. The profile shows under 400,000 distinct CDR3 sequences, roughly 14% of them singletons. Regarding the study as a whole: Model output signaled ophthalmopathy a median roughly 6 months ahead of onset.

This clonotype has a count of ten or more. The antigen remains unidentified. The sample consisted of blood. The TCR sequence derives from a woman in her sixties or seventies with Graves' hyperthyroidism. The chain uses TRBV14 and TRBJ2-7; D is unresolved. In DNA, the CDR3 is TGTGCCAGCAGCGTCGCGGACGGTTTGGCCTACGAGCAGTACTTC. It is translated as CASSVADGLAYEQYF.